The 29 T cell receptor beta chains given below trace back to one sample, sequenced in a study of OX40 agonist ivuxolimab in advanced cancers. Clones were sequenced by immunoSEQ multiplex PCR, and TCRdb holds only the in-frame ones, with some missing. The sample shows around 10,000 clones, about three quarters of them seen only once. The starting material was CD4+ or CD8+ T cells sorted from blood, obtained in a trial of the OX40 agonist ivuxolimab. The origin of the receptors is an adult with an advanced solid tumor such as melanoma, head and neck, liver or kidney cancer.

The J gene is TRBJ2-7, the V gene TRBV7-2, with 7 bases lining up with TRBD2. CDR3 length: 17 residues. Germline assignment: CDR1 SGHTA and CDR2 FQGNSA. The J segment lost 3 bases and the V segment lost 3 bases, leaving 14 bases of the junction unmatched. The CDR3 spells CASSFDRGGSARYEQYF. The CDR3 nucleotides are TGTGCCAGCAGCTTTGACCGGGGCGGGAGCGCTCGCTACGAGCAGTACTTC.

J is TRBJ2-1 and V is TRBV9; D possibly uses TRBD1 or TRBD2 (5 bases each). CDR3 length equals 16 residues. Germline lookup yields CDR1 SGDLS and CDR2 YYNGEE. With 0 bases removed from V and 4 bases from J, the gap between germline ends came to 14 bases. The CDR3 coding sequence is TGTGCCAGCAGCGTAGCTACCGGGGCGCTTTACAATGAGCAGTTCTTC. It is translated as CASSVATGALYNEQFF.

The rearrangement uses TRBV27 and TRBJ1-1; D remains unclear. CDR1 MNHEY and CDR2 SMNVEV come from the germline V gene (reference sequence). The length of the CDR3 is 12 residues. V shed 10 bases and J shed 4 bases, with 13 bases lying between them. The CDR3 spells CATHLGSTEAFF. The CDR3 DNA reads TGTGCCACCCATCTCGGATCCACTGAAGCTTTCTTT.

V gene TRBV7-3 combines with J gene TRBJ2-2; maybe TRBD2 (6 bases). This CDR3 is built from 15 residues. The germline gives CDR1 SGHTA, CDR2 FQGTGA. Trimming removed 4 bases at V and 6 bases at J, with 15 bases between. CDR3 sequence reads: CASSSDGSPAGELFF. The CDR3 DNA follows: TGTGCCAGCAGCTCCGACGGGAGTCCAGCCGGGGAGCTGTTTTTT.

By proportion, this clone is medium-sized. CDR3 amino acids: CASSEPGGTGELFF. CDR3 sequence (DNA): TGCGCCAGCAGTGAGCCAGGGGGAACCGGGGAGCTGTTTTTT. The chain joins TRBV10-2 to TRBJ2-2, with 7 bases matching TRBD1. The CDR3 is 14 residues long. After removal of 2 bases from V and 5 bases from J, the junction contained 2 bases not matched to a gene. CDR1 is WSHSY and CDR2 is SAAADI in the germline V gene.

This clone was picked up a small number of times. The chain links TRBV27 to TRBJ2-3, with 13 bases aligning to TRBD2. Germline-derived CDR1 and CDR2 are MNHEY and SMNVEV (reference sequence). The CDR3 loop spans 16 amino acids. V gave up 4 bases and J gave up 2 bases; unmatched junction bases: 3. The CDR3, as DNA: TGTGCCAGCAGTTCCGGGACTAGCGGGATCACAGATACGCAGTATTTT. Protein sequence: CASSSGTSGITDTQYF.

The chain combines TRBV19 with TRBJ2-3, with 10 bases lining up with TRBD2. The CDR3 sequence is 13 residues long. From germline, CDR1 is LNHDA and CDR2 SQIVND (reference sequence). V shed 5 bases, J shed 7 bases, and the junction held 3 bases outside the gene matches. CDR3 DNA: TGTGCCAGTAGTCCTAGCGGGAGATATACGCAGTATTTT. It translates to CASSPSGRYTQYF.

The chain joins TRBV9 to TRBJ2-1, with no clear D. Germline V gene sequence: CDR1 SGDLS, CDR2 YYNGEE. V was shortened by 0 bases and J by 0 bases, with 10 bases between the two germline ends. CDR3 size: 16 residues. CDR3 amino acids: CASSVDGDNSYNEQFF. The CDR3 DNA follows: TGTGCCAGCAGCGTAGATGGGGATAACTCCTACAATGAGCAGTTCTTC.

Here the CDR3 reads CASSLDVNTEAFF. The CDR3 DNA reads as TGTGCCAGCAGCTTAGATGTGAACACTGAAGCTTTCTTT. The rearrangement uses TRBV11-2 and TRBJ1-1; D unclear. Deletions cut 0 bases from V and 0 bases from J, with 2 bases between. CDR3 size: 13 residues. Germline V gene sequence: CDR1 SGHAT, CDR2 FQNNGV. Looking up the rest from reference TRBV11-2 and TRBJ1-1 gives the full variable domain: EAGVAQSPRYKIIEKRQSVAFWCNPISGHATLYWYQQILGQGPKLLIQFQNNGVVDDSQLPKDRFSAERLKGVDSTLKIQPAKLEDSAVYLCASSLDVNTEAFFGQGTRLTVV.

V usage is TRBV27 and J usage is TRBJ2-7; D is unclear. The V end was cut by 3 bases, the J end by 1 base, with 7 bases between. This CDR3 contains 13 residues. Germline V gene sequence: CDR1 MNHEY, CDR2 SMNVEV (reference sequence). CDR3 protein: CASSFGVSYEQYF. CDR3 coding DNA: TGTGCCAGCAGTTTCGGCGTTTCCTACGAGCAGTACTTC.

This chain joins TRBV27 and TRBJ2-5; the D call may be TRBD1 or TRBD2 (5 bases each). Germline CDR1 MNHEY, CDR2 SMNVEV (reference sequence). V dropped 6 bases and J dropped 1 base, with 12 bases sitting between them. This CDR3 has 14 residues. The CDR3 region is CASSVTGPQETQYF. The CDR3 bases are TGTGCCAGCAGCGTCACGGGACCCCAAGAGACCCAGTACTTC.

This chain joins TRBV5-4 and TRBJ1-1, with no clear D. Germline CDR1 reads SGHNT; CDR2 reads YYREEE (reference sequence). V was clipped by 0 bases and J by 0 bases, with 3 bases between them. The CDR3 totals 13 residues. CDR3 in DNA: TGTGCCAGCAGCTTGGCAGTGAACACTGAAGCTTTCTTT. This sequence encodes CASSLAVNTEAFF.

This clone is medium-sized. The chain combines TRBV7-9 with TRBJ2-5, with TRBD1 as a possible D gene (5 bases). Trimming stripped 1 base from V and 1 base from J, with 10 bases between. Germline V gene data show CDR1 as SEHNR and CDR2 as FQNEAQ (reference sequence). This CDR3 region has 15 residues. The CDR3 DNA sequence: TGTGCCAGCAGCTTAGTGCAGGGCCCCCAAGAGACCCAGTACTTC. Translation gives CASSLVQGPQETQYF.

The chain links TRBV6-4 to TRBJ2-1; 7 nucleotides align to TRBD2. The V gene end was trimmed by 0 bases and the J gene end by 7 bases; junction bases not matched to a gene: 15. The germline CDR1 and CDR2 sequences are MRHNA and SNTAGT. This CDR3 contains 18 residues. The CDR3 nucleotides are TGTGCCAGCAGTGACTCGGTTTCGCTAGCGGAAAGAAAGAATGAGCAGTTCTTC. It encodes CASSDSVSLAERKNEQFF.

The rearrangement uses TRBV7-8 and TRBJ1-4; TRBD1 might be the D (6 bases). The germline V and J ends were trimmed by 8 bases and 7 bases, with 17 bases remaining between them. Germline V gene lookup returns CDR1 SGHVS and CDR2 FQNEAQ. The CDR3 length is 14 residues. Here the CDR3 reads CASRKGGSGEKLFF. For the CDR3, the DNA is TGTGCCAGCCGAAAGGGGGGGTCGGGTGAAAAACTGTTTTTT.

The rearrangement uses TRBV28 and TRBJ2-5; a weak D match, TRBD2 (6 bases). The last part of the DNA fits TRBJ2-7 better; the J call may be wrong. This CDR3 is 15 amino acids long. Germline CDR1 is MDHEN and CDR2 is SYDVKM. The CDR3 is CASSFLGGSAYEQYF. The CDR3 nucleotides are TGTGCCAGCAGTTTTCTTGGAGGGTCTGCCTACGAGCAGTACTTC.

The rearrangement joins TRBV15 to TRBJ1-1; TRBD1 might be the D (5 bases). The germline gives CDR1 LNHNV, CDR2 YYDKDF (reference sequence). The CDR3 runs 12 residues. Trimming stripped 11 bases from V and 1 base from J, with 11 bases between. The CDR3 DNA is TGTGCCTCCGGGGCAGGGAACACTGAAGCTTTCTTT. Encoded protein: CASGAGNTEAFF.

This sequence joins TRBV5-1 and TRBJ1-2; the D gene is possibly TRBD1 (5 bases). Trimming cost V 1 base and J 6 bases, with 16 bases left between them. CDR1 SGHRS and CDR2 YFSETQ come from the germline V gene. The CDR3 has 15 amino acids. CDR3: CASSLRGRAGDGYTF. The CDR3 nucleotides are TGCGCCAGCAGCTTGAGGGGCAGGGCAGGCGATGGCTACACCTTC.

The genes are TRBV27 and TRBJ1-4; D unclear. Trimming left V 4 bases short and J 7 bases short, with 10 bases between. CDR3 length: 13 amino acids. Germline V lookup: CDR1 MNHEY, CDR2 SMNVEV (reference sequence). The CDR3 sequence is CASSSLDGEKLFF. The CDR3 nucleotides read TGTGCCAGCAGTTCACTGGACGGTGAAAAACTGTTTTTT.

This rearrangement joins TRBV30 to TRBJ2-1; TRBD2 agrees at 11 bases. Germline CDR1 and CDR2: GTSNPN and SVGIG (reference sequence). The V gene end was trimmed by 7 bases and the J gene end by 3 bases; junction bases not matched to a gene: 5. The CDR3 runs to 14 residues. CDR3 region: CAYQGTSGYNEQFF. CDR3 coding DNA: TGTGCCTACCAAGGGACTAGCGGCTACAATGAGCAGTTCTTC.

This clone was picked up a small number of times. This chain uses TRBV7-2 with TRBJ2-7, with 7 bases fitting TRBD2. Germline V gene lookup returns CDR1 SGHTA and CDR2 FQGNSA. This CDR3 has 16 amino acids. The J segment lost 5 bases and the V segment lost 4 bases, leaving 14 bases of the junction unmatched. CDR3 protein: CASSSSSGMGENEQYF. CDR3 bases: TGTGCCAGCAGCTCATCTAGCGGTATGGGGGAAAACGAGCAGTACTTC.

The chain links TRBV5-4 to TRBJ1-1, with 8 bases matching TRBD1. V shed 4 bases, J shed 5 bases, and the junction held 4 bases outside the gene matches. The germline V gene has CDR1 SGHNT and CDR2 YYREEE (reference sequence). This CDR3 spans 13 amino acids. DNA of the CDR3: TGTGCCAGCAGCCCGGACAGGGCAACTGAAGCTTTCTTT. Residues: CASSPDRATEAFF.

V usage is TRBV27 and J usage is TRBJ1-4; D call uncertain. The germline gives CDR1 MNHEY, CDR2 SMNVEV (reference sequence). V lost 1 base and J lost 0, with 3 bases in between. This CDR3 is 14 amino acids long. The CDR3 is CASSLFATNEKLFF. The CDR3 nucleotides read TGTGCCAGCAGTTTATTTGCAACTAATGAAAAACTGTTTTTT.

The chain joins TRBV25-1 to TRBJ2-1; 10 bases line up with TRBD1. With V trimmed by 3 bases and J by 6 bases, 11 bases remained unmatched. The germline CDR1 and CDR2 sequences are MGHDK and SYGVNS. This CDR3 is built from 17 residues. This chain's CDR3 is CASSDSIWDRGGNEQFF. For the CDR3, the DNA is TGTGCCAGCAGTGACTCGATTTGGGACAGGGGAGGCAATGAGCAGTTCTTC.

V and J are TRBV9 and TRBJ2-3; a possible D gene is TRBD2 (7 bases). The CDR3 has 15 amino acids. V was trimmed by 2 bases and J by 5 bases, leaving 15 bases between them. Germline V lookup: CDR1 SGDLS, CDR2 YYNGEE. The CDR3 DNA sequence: TGTGCCAGCAGCGTTAGCGGGCGAGGGGGAGATACGCAGTATTTT. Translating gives CASSVSGRGGDTQYF.

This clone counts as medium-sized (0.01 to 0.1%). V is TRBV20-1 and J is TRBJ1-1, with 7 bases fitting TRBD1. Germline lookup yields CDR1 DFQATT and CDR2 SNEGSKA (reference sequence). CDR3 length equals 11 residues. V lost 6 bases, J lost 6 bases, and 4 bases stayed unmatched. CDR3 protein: CSAIGTAEAFF. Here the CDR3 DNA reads TGCAGTGCCATAGGGACAGCTGAAGCTTTCTTT.

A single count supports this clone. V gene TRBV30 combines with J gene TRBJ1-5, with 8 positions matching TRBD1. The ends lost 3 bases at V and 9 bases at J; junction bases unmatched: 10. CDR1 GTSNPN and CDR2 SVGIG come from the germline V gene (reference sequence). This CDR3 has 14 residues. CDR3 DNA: TGTGCCTGGAGCCAAGGACAGGGATTTGGGCCCCAGCATTTT. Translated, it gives CAWSQGQGFGPQHF.

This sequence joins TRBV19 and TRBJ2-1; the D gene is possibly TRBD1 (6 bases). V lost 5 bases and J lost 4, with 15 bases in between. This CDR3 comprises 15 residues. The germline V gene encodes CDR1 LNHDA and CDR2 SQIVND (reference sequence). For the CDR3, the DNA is TGTGCCAGTAGTCCAGGGGCTATCGGGTACAATGAGCAGTTCTTC. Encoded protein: CASSPGAIGYNEQFF.

The chain's CDR3 is CASSGVHGGGLDYNEQFF. The CDR3 nucleotides are TGTGCCAGCAGTGGCGTTCACGGGGGGGGCCTAGACTACAATGAGCAGTTCTTC. V usage is TRBV6-1 and J usage is TRBJ2-1; 8 nucleotides agree with TRBD2. This CDR3 region has 18 residues. Germline assignment: CDR1 MNHNS and CDR2 SASEGT. V shed 4 bases, J shed 3 bases, and the junction held 14 bases outside the gene matches.